Described below is a single T cell receptor beta chain sequence and its context. From germline, CDR1 is MNHEY and CDR2 SVGEGT. The CDR3 spans 12 residues. The V end was cut by 6 bases, the J end by 9 bases, with 12 bases between. The sample comes from a study of blood T cell repertoires in COVID-19. Across the whole study: From T cells, B-cell-depleted T cells, or PBMCs came the material, which was cDNA or gDNA.

Sequenced by immunoSEQ multiplex PCR; TCRdb stores in-frame clones only, minus some. The table shows approximately 150,000 clones, with under 95% occurring only once. The TCR originated in a man in his fifties or sixties with active or convalescent COVID-19. The chain is built from TRBV6-2 or TRBV6-3 and TRBJ1-5, with D hard to call. Material for sequencing was peripheral blood. This CDR3 is CASSSRWRPQHF. The CDR3 DNA follows: TGTGCCAGCAGCTCCCGGTGGAGGCCCCAGCATTTT.